A single sample is the source of the 27 T cell receptor beta chains below, sequenced in a study of response to subunit inactivated influenza vaccine. TCRdb processed the RT-PCR reads anew with MiXCR; each CDR3 protein has one entry. The data contain about 700,000 distinct CDR3 sequences, less than 15% of them seen just once; the ten biggest clones take up approximately 7.6%. The sequenced sample was PBMCs from blood, obtained around 15 days before vaccination. Every receptor here comes from a man aged 50 to 60 who received an inactivated influenza vaccine.

This clonotype was seen more than once but under ten times. The chain couples TRBV20-1 to TRBJ1-5; 7 positions agree with TRBD1. The CDR3 spans 14 residues. Per the germline V gene, CDR1 is DFQATT and CDR2 is SNEGSKA (reference sequence). Trimming cost V 3 bases and J 4 bases; bases outside gene matches: 6. The DNA for the CDR3 is TGCAGTGCTAGGATACTCAGGGGGAATCAGCCCCAGCATTTT. Encoded protein: CSARILRGNQPQHF.

This chain links TRBV6-5 with TRBJ1-3, with D tentatively TRBD1 (5 bases). The CDR3 has 17 residues. Germline CDR1 is MNHEY and CDR2 is SVGAGI. The V end lost 4 bases, the J end lost 0 bases, and 16 bases lay between the germline ends. The CDR3 DNA is TGTGCCAGCAGTTCCTCAGACCAGGGCCGCTCTGGAAACACCATATATTTT. It codes for CASSSSDQGRSGNTIYF.

The V and J genes are TRBV5-6 and TRBJ2-7; D is uncertain. The germline V and J ends were trimmed by 3 bases and 5 bases, with 21 bases remaining between them. This CDR3 has 16 amino acids. Germline CDR1 reads SGHDT; CDR2 reads YYEEEE. This CDR3 is CASSSLWGIVTHEQYF. CDR3 in DNA: TGTGCCAGCAGCTCCCTGTGGGGAATTGTAACCCACGAGCAGTACTTC.

This chain links TRBV12-3 or TRBV12-4 with TRBJ2-2; D is unclear. Deletions cut 0 bases from V and 1 base from J, with 6 bases between. The CDR3 spans 15 residues. This chain's CDR3 is CASSLAPMNTGELFF. As DNA, the CDR3 is TGTGCCAGCAGTTTAGCTCCCATGAACACCGGGGAGCTGTTTTTT.

This clonotype has a handful of counts. The chain carries TRBV6-2 or TRBV6-3 and TRBJ1-1; D possibly corresponds to TRBD1 (5 bases). Deletions cut 6 bases from V and 5 bases from J, with 19 bases between. Germline V gene lookup returns CDR1 MNHEY and CDR2 SVGEGT. The CDR3 extends over 15 amino acids. CDR3 protein: CASSPGGKGFTEAFF. The CDR3 DNA is TGTGCCAGCAGCCCCGGGGGGAAAGGGTTTACTGAAGCTTTCTTT.

This clonotype was observed many times. The J gene is TRBJ1-5, the V gene TRBV6-1; weak D call: TRBD1 (5 bases). The germline V and J ends were trimmed by 6 bases and 5 bases, with 14 bases remaining between them. The CDR3 sequence is 14 residues long. Germline CDR1 is MNHNS and CDR2 is SASEGT. The CDR3 DNA is TGTGCCAGCAGCCCTCGGGGGTTTTATCAGCCCCAGCATTTT. Protein product: CASSPRGFYQPQHF.

This clonotype came up many times. The genes are TRBV15 and TRBJ2-7; D gene ambiguous. The CDR3 has 13 residues. The V gene lost 3 bases and the J gene lost 2 bases, with 8 bases spanning the gap. Germline CDR1 reads LNHNV; CDR2 reads YYDKDF (reference sequence). CDR3 amino acids: CATSRTGAYEQYF. As DNA, the CDR3 is TGTGCCACCAGCAGGACTGGAGCCTACGAGCAGTACTTC.

This clonotype was detected ten times or more. The genes are TRBV15 and TRBJ1-3; D remains unclear. The CDR3 is made up of 13 amino acids. The V gene's germline CDR1 is LNHNV and CDR2 YYDKDF (reference sequence). Trimming pared 1 base from V and 8 bases from J, leaving 9 bases between. The CDR3 DNA sequence: TGTGCCACCAGCAGAGGGGTCCCAGACACCATATATTTT. It yields the protein CATSRGVPDTIYF.

This clonotype was counted many times. The rearrangement uses TRBV3-1 and TRBJ2-2; TRBD1 is a possible D gene (5 bases). Per the germline V gene, CDR1 is LGHDT and CDR2 is YNNKEL (reference sequence). The V and J ends lost 4 bases and 4 bases respectively, with 16 bases between them. CDR3 length: 16 residues. CDR3 sequence reads: CASSPRQFWGTGELFF. The DNA for the CDR3 is TGTGCCAGCAGCCCCCGACAGTTTTGGGGCACCGGGGAGCTGTTTTTT.

This chain links TRBV28 with TRBJ2-2; 8 bases are a match to TRBD1. The CDR3 is 16 residues long. Per germline, CDR1 MDHEN and CDR2 SYDVKM. J was trimmed by 7 bases and V by 2 bases; bases with no gene match: 9. CDR3 protein: CASSLRARGRNGELFF. The CDR3, as DNA: TGTGCCAGCAGTTTAAGGGCCAGGGGGCGTAACGGGGAGCTGTTTTTT.

This clonotype was seen a handful of times. V and J are TRBV11-2 and TRBJ2-1; no clear D. The length of the CDR3 is 16 residues. The germline gives CDR1 SGHAT, CDR2 FQNNGV. The germline V and J ends were trimmed by 4 bases and 0 bases, with 13 bases remaining between them. This CDR3 reads CASSSKTVDSYNEQFF. The DNA of the CDR3 is TGTGCCAGCAGCTCCAAGACGGTTGACTCCTACAATGAGCAGTTCTTC.

As DNA, the CDR3 is TGTGCTATCAGCCTGAATAACCAAGAGACCCAGTACTTC. Its protein product is CAISLNNQETQYF. The chain carries TRBV7-7 and TRBJ2-5, with unresolved D. The V gene's germline CDR1 is SSHAT and CDR2 FNYEAQ (reference sequence). The CDR3 has 13 residues.

The V and J genes are TRBV3-1 and TRBJ2-3, with D perhaps matching TRBD2 (5 bases). Germline values: CDR1 LGHDT, CDR2 YNNKEL (reference sequence). Trimming took 0 bases from V and 4 from J, leaving 11 bases between them. The CDR3 loop spans 15 amino acids. CDR3 protein: CASSQETGRADTQYF. DNA of the CDR3: TGTGCCAGCAGCCAAGAGACGGGAAGGGCAGATACGCAGTATTTT.

A few counts support this clonotype. The V and J genes are TRBV28 and TRBJ2-1; tentatively, D is TRBD1 (5 bases). The CDR3 is 15 residues long. Trimming left V 7 bases short and J 5 bases short, with 18 bases between. CDR1 and CDR2 from the germline V gene are MDHEN and SYDVKM. The CDR3 region has the DNA TGTGCCAGCAACCTACTCAGGGTTAGAGACAATGAGCAGTTCTTC. Amino acids: CASNLLRVRDNEQFF.

This clonotype was detected only a few times. The J gene is TRBJ2-1, the V gene TRBV7-8; TRBD2 is a possible D gene (6 bases). Per germline, CDR1 SGHVS and CDR2 FQNEAQ. This CDR3 contains 15 residues. The V gene lost 6 bases and the J gene lost 4 bases, with 16 bases spanning the gap. DNA of the CDR3: TGTGCCAGCAGGATTCGGGACTCCGTTTACAATGAGCAGTTCTTC. It codes for CASRIRDSVYNEQFF.

This clonotype was detected a few times. This sequence joins TRBV4-2 and TRBJ2-1, with unresolved D. Germline CDR1 LGHNA, CDR2 YNFKEQ. V lost 1 base to trimming and J lost 8 bases, with 21 bases between them. The CDR3 has 17 residues. CDR3 region: CASSQGGYAVLSDEQFF. Written as DNA, the CDR3 is TGTGCCAGCAGCCAAGGTGGCTATGCGGTGTTAAGCGATGAGCAGTTCTTC.

This sequence joins TRBV20-1 and TRBJ2-2, with D possibly TRBD1 on 5 matching bases. V lost 3 bases and J 1 base, leaving 9 bases between the germline ends. The germline CDR1 and CDR2 sequences are DFQATT and SNEGSKA (reference sequence). The CDR3 has 14 residues. DNA of the CDR3: TGCAGTGCTAGCGGGCAGGGGAACACCGGGGAGCTGTTTTTT. This translates into CSASGQGNTGELFF.

The chain combines TRBV3-1 with TRBJ2-1; TRBD1 or TRBD2 may be the D gene (5 bases each). V was trimmed by 4 bases and J by 8 bases, leaving 15 bases between them. Germline assignment: CDR1 LGHDT and CDR2 YNNKEL (reference sequence). The CDR3 loop spans 14 amino acids. CDR3 bases: TGTGCCAGCAGCCTCATAGGCTTGGGGGATGAGCAGTTCTTC. It translates to CASSLIGLGDEQFF.

Only a few counts were recorded for this clonotype. The rearrangement joins TRBV7-9 to TRBJ2-6; TRBD2 might be the D (6 bases). The CDR3 totals 15 residues. Germline CDR1 and CDR2: SEHNR and FQNEAQ (reference sequence). Trimming stripped 6 bases from V and 5 bases from J, with 14 bases between. CDR3 nucleotides: TGTGCCAGCAGTAAGAGGGAGGACTGGGCCAACGTCCTGACTTTC. This codes for CASSKREDWANVLTF.

This clonotype came up a few times. The chain combines TRBV7-9 with TRBJ2-5, with D hard to call. The CDR3 runs 14 residues. V gave up 2 bases and J gave up 0 bases, with 7 bases separating them. Germline CDR1 SEHNR, CDR2 FQNEAQ (reference sequence). The CDR3 DNA follows: TGTGCCAGCAGCTTAACACAGAACCAAGAGACCCAGTACTTC. Translation gives CASSLTQNQETQYF.

This clonotype was seen a handful of times. This chain uses TRBV5-6 with TRBJ2-2; either TRBD1 or TRBD2 may supply D (6 bases each). V lost 4 bases, J lost 9 bases, and 16 bases lay in between. Germline V lookup: CDR1 SGHDT, CDR2 YYEEEE. The CDR3 is 14 residues long. CDR3 region: CASSPGGLCWELFF. The CDR3 coding sequence is TGTGCCAGCAGCCCCGGGGGCCTCTGCTGGGAGCTGTTTTTT.

This clonotype was counted at least ten times. CDR3 nucleotides: TGTGCCACCCCGGGAGACGGAGGCAATGAGCAGTTCTTC. It translates to CATPGDGGNEQFF. The genes are TRBV28 and TRBJ2-1; maybe TRBD2 (6 bases). This CDR3 has 13 amino acids. The V end lost 10 bases, the J end lost 6 bases, and 16 bases lay between the germline ends. Per the germline V gene, CDR1 is MDHEN and CDR2 is SYDVKM.

The chain couples TRBV30 to TRBJ2-3; D gene ambiguous. The CDR3 spans 14 residues. Germline CDR1 and CDR2: GTSNPN and SVGIG (reference sequence). V lost 0 bases and J lost 2, with 9 bases in between. The CDR3 DNA reads as TGTGCCTGGAGTGTACAGACATTCACAGATACGCAGTATTTT. Translating gives CAWSVQTFTDTQYF.

This clonotype was seen more than once but under ten times. The chain recombines TRBV4-1 with TRBJ2-3; D is tentatively TRBD1 or TRBD2 (5 bases each). Trimming removed 3 bases at V and 2 bases at J, with 15 bases between. Looked up from germline, CDR1 is MGHRA and CDR2 is YSYEKL. This CDR3 has 16 amino acids. The CDR3 protein is CASSHVGTISTDTQYF. CDR3 nucleotides: TGCGCCAGCAGCCACGTAGGGACCATCTCCACAGATACGCAGTATTTT.

In this sample, this clonotype turned up a few times. The rearrangement uses TRBV11-2 and TRBJ2-2; the match to TRBD2 covers 7 bases. The CDR3 contains 15 residues. J lost 4 bases, V lost 6 bases, and 8 bases had no gene match. Per germline, CDR1 SGHAT and CDR2 FQNNGV. The CDR3 nucleotides read TGTGCCAGCAGACAAGCGGGATCGTTCACCGGGGAGCTGTTTTTT. Encoded protein: CASRQAGSFTGELFF.

This clonotype has more than one count but fewer than ten. The V gene is TRBV28, the J gene TRBJ2-7, with D possibly TRBD2 on 6 matching bases. This CDR3 contains 14 residues. Germline assignment: CDR1 MDHEN and CDR2 SYDVKM. V shed 4 bases and J shed 5 bases, with 15 bases lying between them. CDR3 nucleotides: TGTGCCAGCAGTTCCCCCATTAGGAGGGACGAGCAGTACTTC. Its protein is CASSSPIRRDEQYF.

This clonotype was counted a few times. The chain couples TRBV2 to TRBJ1-1, with D unresolved. This CDR3 is built from 12 residues. Germline CDR1 SNHLY, CDR2 FYNNEI. V lost 4 bases to trimming and J lost 9 bases, with 12 bases between them. DNA of the CDR3: TGTGCCAGCAGTGTGATTCCGGAGAAAGCTTTCTTT. Encoded protein: CASSVIPEKAFF.